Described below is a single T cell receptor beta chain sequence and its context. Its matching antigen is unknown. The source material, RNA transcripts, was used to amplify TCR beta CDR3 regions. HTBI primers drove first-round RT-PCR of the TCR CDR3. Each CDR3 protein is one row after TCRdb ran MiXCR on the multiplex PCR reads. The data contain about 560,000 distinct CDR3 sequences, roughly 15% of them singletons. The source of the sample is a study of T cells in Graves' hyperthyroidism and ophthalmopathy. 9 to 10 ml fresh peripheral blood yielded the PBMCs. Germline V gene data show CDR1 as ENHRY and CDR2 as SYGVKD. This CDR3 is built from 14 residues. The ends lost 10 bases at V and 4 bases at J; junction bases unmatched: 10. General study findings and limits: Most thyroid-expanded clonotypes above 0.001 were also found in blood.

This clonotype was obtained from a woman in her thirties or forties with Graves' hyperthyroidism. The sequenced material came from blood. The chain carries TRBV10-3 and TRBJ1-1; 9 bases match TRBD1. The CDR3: CATTPGTGITEAFF. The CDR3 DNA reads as TGTGCCACGACTCCCGGGACAGGGATCACTGAAGCTTTCTTT.